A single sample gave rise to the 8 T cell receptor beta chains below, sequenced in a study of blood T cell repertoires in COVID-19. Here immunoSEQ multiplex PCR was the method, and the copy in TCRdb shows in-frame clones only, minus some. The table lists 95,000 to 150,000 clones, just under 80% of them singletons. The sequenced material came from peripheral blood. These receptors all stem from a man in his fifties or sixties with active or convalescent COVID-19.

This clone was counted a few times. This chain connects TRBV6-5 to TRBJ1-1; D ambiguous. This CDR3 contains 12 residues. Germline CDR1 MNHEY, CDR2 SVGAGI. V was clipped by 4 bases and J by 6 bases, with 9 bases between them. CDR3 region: CASSFLNSEAFF. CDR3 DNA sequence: TGTGCCAGCAGTTTCCTTAATTCTGAAGCTTTCTTT.

The DNA of the CDR3 is TGTGCCTGGAGTGTTGAGGCAGGGGGCCACGAGACCCAGTACTTC. This encodes CAWSVEAGGHETQYF. The V and J genes are TRBV30 and TRBJ2-5, with 8 bases lining up with TRBD1. There are 15 residues in the CDR3. Germline CDR1 GTSNPN, CDR2 SVGIG (reference sequence). V lost 0 bases and J lost 5; bases outside the gene matches: 8.

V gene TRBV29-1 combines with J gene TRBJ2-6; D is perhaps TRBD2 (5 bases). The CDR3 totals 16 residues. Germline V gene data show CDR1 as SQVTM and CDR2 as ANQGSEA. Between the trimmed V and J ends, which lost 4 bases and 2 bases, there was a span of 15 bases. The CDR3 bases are TGCAGCGTTGGACCCACCTCGGGGACTGGGGCCAACGTCCTGACTTTC. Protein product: CSVGPTSGTGANVLTF. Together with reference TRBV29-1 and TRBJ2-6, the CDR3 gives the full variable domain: SAVISQKPSRDICQRGTSLTIQCQVDSQVTMMFWYRQQPGQSLTLIATANQGSEATYESGFVIDKFPISRPNLTFSTLTVSNMSPEDSSIYLCSVGPTSGTGANVLTFGAGSRLTVL.

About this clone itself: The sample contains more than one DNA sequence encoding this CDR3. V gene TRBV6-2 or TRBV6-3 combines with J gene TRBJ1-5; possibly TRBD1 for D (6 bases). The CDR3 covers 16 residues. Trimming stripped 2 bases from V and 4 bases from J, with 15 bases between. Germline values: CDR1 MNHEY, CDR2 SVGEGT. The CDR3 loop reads CASSYGGETGNQPQHF. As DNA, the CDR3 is TGTGCCAGCAGTTACGGTGGGGAGACAGGAAATCAGCCCCAGCATTTT.

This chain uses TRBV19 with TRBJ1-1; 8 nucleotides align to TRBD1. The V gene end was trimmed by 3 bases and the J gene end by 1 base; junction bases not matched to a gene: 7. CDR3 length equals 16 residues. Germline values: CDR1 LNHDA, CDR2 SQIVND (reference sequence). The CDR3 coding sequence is TGTGCCAGTAGTATCAAGGCGGGGACAGGGAACACTGAAGCTTTCTTT. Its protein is CASSIKAGTGNTEAFF.

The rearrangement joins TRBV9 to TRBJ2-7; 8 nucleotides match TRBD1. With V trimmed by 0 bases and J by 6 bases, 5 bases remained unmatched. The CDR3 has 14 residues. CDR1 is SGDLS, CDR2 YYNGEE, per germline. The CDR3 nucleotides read TGTGCCAGCAGCGTAGGGACAGGGATTGGCGAGCAGTACTTC. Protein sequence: CASSVGTGIGEQYF.

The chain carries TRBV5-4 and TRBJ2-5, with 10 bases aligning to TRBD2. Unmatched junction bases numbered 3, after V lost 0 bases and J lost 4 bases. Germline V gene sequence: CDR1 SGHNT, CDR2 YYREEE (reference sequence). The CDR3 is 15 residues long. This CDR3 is CASSLGLAGVETQYF. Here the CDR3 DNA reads TGTGCCAGCAGCTTGGGTCTAGCGGGAGTAGAGACCCAGTACTTC.

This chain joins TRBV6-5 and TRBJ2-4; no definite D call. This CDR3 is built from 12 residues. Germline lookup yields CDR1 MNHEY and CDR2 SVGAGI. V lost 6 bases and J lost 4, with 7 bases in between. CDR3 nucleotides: TGTGCCAGCAGCTCTCAGAAAAACATTCAGTACTTC. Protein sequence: CASSSQKNIQYF.